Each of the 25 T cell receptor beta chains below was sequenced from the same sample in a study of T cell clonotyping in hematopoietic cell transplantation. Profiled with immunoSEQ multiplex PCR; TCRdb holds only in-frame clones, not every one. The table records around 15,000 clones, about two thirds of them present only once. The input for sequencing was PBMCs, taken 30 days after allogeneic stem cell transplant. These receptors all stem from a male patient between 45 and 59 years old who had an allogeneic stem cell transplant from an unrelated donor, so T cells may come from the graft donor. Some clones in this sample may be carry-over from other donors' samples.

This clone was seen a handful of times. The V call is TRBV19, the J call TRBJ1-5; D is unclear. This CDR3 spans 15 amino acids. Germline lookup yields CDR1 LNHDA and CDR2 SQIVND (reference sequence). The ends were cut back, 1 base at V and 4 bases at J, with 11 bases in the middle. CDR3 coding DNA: TGTGCCAGTAGTATAGTTAGTAGGTCAAATCAGCCCCAGCATTTT. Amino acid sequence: CASSIVSRSNQPQHF. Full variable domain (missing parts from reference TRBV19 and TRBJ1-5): DGGITQSPKYLFRKEGQNVTLSCEQNLNHDAMYWYRQDPGQGLRLIYYSQIVNDFQKGDIAEGYSVSREKKESFPLTVTSAQKNPTAFYLCASSIVSRSNQPQHFGDGTRLSIL.

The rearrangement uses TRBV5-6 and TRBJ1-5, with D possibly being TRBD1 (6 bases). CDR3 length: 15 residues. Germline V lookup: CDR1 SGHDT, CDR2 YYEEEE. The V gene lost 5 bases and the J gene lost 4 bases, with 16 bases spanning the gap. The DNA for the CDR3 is TGTGCCAGCAGATTCTGGGGGGCTGTGAATCAGCCCCAGCATTTT. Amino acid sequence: CASRFWGAVNQPQHF.

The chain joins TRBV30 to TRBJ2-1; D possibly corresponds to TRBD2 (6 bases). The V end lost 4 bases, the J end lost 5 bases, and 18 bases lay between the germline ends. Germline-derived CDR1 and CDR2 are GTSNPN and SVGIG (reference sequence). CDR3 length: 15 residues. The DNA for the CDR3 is TGTGCCTGGACTTTGTTGGGACTCCTACACAATGAGCAGTTCTTC. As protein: CAWTLLGLLHNEQFF. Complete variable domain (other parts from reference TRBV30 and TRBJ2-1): SQTIHQWPATLVQPVGSPLSLECTVEGTSNPNLYWYRQAAGRGLQLLFYSVGIGQISSEVPQNLSASRPQDRQFILSSKKLLLSDSGFYLCAWTLLGLLHNEQFFGPGTRLTVL.

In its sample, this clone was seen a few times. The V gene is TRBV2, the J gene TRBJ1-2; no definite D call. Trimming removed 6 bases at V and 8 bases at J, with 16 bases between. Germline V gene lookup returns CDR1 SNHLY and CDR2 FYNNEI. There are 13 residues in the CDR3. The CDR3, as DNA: TGTGCCAGCAGCACCCAGAGACCGGAGGGCTACACCTTC. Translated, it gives CASSTQRPEGYTF.

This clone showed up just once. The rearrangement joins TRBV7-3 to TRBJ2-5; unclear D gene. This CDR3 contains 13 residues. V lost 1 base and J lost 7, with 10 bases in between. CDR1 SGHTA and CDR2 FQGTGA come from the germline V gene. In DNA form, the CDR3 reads TGTGCCAGCAGCTTAAGCAGTACCGGGACCCAGTACTTC. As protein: CASSLSSTGTQYF.

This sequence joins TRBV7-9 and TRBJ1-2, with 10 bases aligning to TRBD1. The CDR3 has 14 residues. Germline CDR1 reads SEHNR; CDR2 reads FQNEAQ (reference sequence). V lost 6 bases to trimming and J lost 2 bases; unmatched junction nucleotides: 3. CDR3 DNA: TGTGCCAGCAGTGCGACAGGGGGCAACTATGGCTACACCTTC. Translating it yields CASSATGGNYGYTF.

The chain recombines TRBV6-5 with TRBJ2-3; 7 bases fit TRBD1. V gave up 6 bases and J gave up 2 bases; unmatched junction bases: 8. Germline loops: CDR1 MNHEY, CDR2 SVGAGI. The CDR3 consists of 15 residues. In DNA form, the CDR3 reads TGTGCCAGCAGCTCTGGGACAGATCACACAGATACGCAGTATTTT. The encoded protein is CASSSGTDHTDTQYF.

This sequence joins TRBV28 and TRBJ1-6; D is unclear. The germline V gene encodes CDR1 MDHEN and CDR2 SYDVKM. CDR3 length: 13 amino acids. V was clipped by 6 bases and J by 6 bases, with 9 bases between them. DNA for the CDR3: TGTGCCAGCAGCCGAATCGGTAATTCACCCCTCCACTTT. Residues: CASSRIGNSPLHF.

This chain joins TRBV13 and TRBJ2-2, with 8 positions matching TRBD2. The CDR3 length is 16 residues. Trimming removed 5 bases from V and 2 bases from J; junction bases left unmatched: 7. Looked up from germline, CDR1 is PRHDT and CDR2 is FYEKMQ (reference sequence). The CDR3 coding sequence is TGTGCCAGCAGCCCCTTTAGCGGGACAAACACCGGGGAGCTGTTTTTT. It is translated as CASSPFSGTNTGELFF.

Here the CDR3 DNA reads TGTGCCAGCAGCTTGGGACAGGGGACATATAGCAATCAGCCCCAGCATTTT. It encodes CASSLGQGTYSNQPQHF. The chain uses TRBV5-6 and TRBJ1-5, with 8 bases fitting TRBD1. CDR3 size: 17 residues. The junction had 5 bases not matched to a gene; V was cut back by 0 bases and J by 0 bases. Germline CDR1 reads SGHDT; CDR2 reads YYEEEE.

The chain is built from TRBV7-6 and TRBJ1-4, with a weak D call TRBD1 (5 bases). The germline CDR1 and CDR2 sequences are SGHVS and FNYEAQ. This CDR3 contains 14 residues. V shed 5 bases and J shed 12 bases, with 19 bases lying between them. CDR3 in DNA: TGTGCCAGCAGCCCGTATATGGGCCGGGGGGAACTGTTTTTT. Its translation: CASSPYMGRGELFF.

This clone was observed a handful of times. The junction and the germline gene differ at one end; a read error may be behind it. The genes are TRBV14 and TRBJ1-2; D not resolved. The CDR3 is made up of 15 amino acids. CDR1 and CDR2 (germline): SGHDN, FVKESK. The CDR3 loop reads CASSPFRLSMAPILF. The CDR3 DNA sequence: TGTGCCAGCAGCCCATTCAGACTGAGTATGGCCCCAATACTGTTC.

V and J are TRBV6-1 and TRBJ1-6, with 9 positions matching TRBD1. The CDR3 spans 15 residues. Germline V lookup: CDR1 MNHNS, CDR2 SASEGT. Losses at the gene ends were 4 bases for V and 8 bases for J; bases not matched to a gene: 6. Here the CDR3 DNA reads TGTGCCAGCAGTGGAACAGGGGGCGTAGATTCACCCCTCCACTTT. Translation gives CASSGTGGVDSPLHF.

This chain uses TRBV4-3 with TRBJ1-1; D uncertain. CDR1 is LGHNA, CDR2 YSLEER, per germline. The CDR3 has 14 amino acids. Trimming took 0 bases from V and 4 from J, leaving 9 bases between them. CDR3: CASSQDLRGTEAFF. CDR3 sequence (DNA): TGCGCCAGCAGCCAAGATTTGCGGGGCACTGAAGCTTTCTTT.

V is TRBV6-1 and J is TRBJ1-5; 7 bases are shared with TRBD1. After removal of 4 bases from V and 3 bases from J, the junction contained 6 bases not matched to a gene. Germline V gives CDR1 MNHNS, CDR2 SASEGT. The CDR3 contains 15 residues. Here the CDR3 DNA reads TGTGCCAGCAGTGTCCAAACAGGGGCCAATCAGCCCCAGCATTTT. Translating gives CASSVQTGANQPQHF.

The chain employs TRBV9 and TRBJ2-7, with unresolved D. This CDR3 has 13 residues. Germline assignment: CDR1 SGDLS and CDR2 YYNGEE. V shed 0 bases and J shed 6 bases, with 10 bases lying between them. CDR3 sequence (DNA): TGTGCCAGCAGCGTAGGAGGAGCAGGCGAGCAGTACTTC. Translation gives CASSVGGAGEQYF. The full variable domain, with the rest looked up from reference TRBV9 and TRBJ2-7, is DSGVTQTPKHLITATGQRVTLRCSPRSGDLSVYWYQQSLDQGLQFLIQYYNGEERAKGNILERFSAQQFPDLHSELNLSSLELGDSALYFCASSVGGAGEQYFGPGTRLTVT.

The CDR3 sequence: CASSLSYSGYTGELFF. The DNA of the CDR3 is TGTGCCAGCAGCTTAAGCTATAGCGGATACACCGGGGAGCTGTTTTTT. The chain joins TRBV7-2 to TRBJ2-2; a possible D gene is TRBD2 (6 bases). This CDR3 spans 16 amino acids. CDR1 is SGHTA and CDR2 is FQGNSA in the germline V gene. Between the trimmed V and J ends, which lost 2 bases and 3 bases, there was a span of 13 bases.

CDR3: CASSLDDTGELFF. The CDR3 DNA reads as TGCGCCAGCAGCTTGGATGACACCGGGGAGCTGTTTTTT. The chain links TRBV5-1 to TRBJ2-2; D gene ambiguous. CDR3 length: 13 amino acids. Germline V gene data show CDR1 as SGHRS and CDR2 as YFSETQ. V lost 0 bases and J lost 3, with 3 bases in between. The full variable domain, its missing parts supplied by reference TRBV5-1 and TRBJ2-2, is KAGVTQTPRYLIKTRGQQVTLSCSPISGHRSVSWYQQTPGQGLQFLFEYFSETQRNKGNFPGRFSGRQFSNSRSEMNVSTLELGDSALYLCASSLDDTGELFFGEGSRLTVL.

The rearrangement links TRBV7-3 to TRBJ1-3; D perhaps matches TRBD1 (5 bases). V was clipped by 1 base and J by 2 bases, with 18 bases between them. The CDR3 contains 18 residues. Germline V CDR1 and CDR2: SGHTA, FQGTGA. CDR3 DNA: TGTGCCAGCAGCTTAAGCCGGACAATCCCTCCTACTGGAAACACCATATATTTT. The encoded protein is CASSLSRTIPPTGNTIYF.

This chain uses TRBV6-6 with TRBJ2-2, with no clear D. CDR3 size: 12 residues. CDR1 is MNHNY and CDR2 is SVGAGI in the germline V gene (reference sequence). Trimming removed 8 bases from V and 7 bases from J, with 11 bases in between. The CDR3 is CASLRGVGELFF. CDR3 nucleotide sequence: TGTGCCAGCTTGCGTGGGGTCGGGGAGCTGTTTTTT.

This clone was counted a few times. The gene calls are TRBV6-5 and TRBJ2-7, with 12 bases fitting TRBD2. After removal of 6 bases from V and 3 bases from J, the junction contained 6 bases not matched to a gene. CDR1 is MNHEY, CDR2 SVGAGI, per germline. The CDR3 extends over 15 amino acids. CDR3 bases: TGTGCCAGCAGCAGGACTAGCGGGACTAACTACGAGCAGTACTTC. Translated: CASSRTSGTNYEQYF.

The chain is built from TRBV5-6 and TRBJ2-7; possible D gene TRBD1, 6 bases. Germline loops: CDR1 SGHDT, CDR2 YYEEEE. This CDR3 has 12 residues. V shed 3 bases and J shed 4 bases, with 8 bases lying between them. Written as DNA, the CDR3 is TGTGCCAGCAGCTACGGACAGTACGAGCAGTACTTC. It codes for CASSYGQYEQYF.

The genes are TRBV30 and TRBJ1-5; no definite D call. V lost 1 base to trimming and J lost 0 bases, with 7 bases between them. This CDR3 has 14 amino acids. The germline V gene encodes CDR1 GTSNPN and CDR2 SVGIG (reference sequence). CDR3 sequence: CAWSAGVSNQPQHF. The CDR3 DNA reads TGTGCCTGGAGTGCTGGCGTTAGCAATCAGCCCCAGCATTTT.

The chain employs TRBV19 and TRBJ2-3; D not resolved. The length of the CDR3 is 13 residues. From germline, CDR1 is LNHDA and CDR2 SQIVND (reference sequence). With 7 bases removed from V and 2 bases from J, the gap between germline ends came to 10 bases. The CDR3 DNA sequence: TGTGCCAGTAAGGGTAGTTTCACAGATACGCAGTATTTT. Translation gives CASKGSFTDTQYF.

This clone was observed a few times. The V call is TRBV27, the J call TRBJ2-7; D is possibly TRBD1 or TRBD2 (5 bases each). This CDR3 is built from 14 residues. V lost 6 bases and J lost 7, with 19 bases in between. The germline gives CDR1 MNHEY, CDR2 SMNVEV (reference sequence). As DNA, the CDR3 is TGTGCCAGCAGCCAACCGGGACCCCCCTGGGAGCAGTACTTC. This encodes CASSQPGPPWEQYF.